Listed below are T cell receptor beta chains from one sample, sequenced in a study of T cell responses to AZD1222 COVID-19 vaccine. Assay: immunoSEQ multiplex PCR; the TCRdb copy retains only in-frame clones and omits some. The sample carries approximately 130,000 clones, roughly 89% recorded once. The sequenced sample was peripheral blood, obtained on day 0 of MenACWY control vaccination. The source is an adult in good health. The CDR3 runs from the conserved cysteine through the conserved F or W. D genes are given only for firm matches. Not all rows give a size; the values are once, few, many and, for expanded clones, a class.

CDR3 protein: CASSTGDNYNEQFF
CDR3 DNA: TGTGCCAGCAGTACAGGGGATAACTACAATGAGCAGTTCTTC
D gene: TRBD1
CDR3 length: 14
J gene: TRBJ2-1
V gene: TRBV27
clone size: .

CDR3 protein: CAWSVDRFVEAFF
CDR3 DNA: TGTGCCTGGAGTGTAGACAGATTTGTTGAAGCTTTCTTT
D gene: .
CDR3 length: 13
J gene: TRBJ1-1
V gene: TRBV30
clone size: .

CDR3 protein: CASSLETSGSHEQYF
CDR3 DNA: TGTGCCAGCAGCTTGGAGACTAGCGGGAGCCACGAGCAGTACTTC
D gene: TRBD2
CDR3 length: 15
J gene: TRBJ2-7
V gene: TRBV7-2
clone size: .

CDR3 protein: CSARNSYEQYF
CDR3 DNA: TGCAGTGCTAGAAACAGCTACGAGCAGTACTTC
D gene: .
CDR3 length: 11
J gene: TRBJ2-7
V gene: TRBV20-1
clone size: .

CDR3 protein: CAISGLAGGQETQYF
CDR3 DNA: TGTGCCATCAGTGGGTTAGCGGGGGGACAAGAGACCCAGTACTTC
D gene: TRBD2
CDR3 length: 15
J gene: TRBJ2-5
V gene: TRBV10-3
clone size: .

CDR3 protein: CASSSGQSSYNEQFF
CDR3 DNA: TGTGCCAGCAGCTCGGGACAGAGCTCCTACAATGAGCAGTTCTTC
D gene: TRBD1
CDR3 length: 15
J gene: TRBJ2-1
V gene: TRBV7-3
clone size: .

CDR3 protein: CASSSSSDRVDGYTF
CDR3 DNA: TGTGCCAGCAGTTCCTCCTCGGACAGGGTCGATGGCTACACCTTC
D gene: TRBD1
CDR3 length: 15
J gene: TRBJ1-2
V gene: TRBV6-5
clone size: .

CDR3 protein: CASSFTGQPQAFF
CDR3 DNA: TGCGCCAGCAGCTTTACCGGACAGCCCCAAGCTTTCTTT
D gene: .
CDR3 length: 13
J gene: TRBJ1-1
V gene: TRBV5-1
clone size: few

CDR3 protein: CAWTRVQRAGELFF
CDR3 DNA: TGTGCCTGGACTAGGGTCCAACGAGCCGGGGAGCTGTTTTTT
D gene: .
CDR3 length: 14
J gene: TRBJ2-2
V gene: TRBV30
clone size: .

CDR3 protein: CASSPPGNTIYF
CDR3 DNA: TGTGCCAGCTCACCACCGGGAAACACCATATATTTT
D gene: .
CDR3 length: 12
J gene: TRBJ1-3
V gene: TRBV18
clone size: .

CDR3 protein: CASSYSTSGSYEQYF
CDR3 DNA: TGTGCCAGCAGTTACTCGACTAGCGGGAGCTACGAGCAGTACTTC
D gene: TRBD2
CDR3 length: 15
J gene: TRBJ2-7
V gene: TRBV6-5
clone size: .

CDR3 protein: CASSESYEQYF
CDR3 DNA: TGTGCCAGCAGCGAGTCCTACGAGCAGTACTTC
D gene: .
CDR3 length: 11
J gene: TRBJ2-7
V gene: TRBV21-1
clone size: .

CDR3 protein: CASSLGGLGTGELFF
CDR3 DNA: TGTGCCAGCAGCTTGGGCGGACTCGGGACCGGGGAGCTGTTTTTT
D gene: .
CDR3 length: 15
J gene: TRBJ2-2
V gene: TRBV11-3
clone size: few

CDR3 protein: CASSQDTGGSYEQYF
CDR3 DNA: TGTGCCAGCAGCCAAGATACGGGGGGATCCTACGAGCAGTACTTC
D gene: TRBD2
CDR3 length: 15
J gene: TRBJ2-7
V gene: TRBV4-2
clone size: .

CDR3 protein: CASIGQGPEAFF
CDR3 DNA: TGTGCCAGCATAGGACAAGGGCCTGAAGCTTTCTTT
D gene: .
CDR3 length: 12
J gene: TRBJ1-1
V gene: TRBV6-5
clone size: .

CDR3 protein: CASSPGTSHNEQFF
CDR3 DNA: TGTGCCAGCAGCCCTGGGACTAGCCACAATGAGCAGTTCTTC
D gene: TRBD2
CDR3 length: 14
J gene: TRBJ2-1
V gene: TRBV7-2
clone size: once

CDR3 protein: CASVLSGSYNEQFF
CDR3 DNA: TGTGCCAGCGTCTTATCGGGCTCCTACAATGAGCAGTTCTTC
D gene: .
CDR3 length: 14
J gene: TRBJ2-1
V gene: TRBV28
clone size: .

CDR3 protein: CASSFVFSGIYEQYF
CDR3 DNA: TGTGCCAGCAGCTTTGTTTTTAGCGGGATCTACGAGCAGTACTTC
D gene: TRBD2
CDR3 length: 15
J gene: TRBJ2-7
V gene: TRBV7-2
clone size: .